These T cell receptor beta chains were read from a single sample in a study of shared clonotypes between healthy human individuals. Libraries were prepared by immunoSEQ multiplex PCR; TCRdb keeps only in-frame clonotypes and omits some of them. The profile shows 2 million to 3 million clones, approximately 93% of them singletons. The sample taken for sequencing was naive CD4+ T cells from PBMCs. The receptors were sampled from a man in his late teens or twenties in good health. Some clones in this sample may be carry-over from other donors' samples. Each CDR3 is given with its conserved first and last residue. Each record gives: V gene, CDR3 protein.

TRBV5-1,CASSLAGRQGSEAFF
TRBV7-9,CASSFQTAGLSGELFF
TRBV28,CASSFGQGDGYTF
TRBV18,CASSQTAGANYEQYF
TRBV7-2,CASSLMWRGSFETQYF
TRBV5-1,CASRTSGIHNEQFF
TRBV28,CASSRPFPTEAFF
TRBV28,CASSLRTSGRSYNEQFF
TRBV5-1,CASSLDGGSADTQYF
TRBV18,CASSPKAGSTEAFF
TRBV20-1,CSPPFLGYTF
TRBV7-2,CASSAWEYEQYF
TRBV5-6,CASSLTGTGPSYEQYF
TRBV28,CASSDGSRETQYF
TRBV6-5,CASSPSGRGSYEQYF
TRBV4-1,CASSQAGKIQYF
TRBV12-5,CASGLALADSSYNEQFF
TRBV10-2,CAVSGQGYGYTF
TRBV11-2,CASSLSPTSGEQDTQYF
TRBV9,CASSVAGMNTEAFF